The entry below describes one T cell receptor (beta chain). Its antigen is not yet known. Base qualities were left out, and no much larger clone turns up one base away. The data belong to a study of shared clonotypes between healthy human individuals (dated by TCRdb to the early 2020s). For the wider study: Three men and a couple of women, aged 18 to 49 years, made up the cohort. Libraries were prepared and TCR repertoires were sequenced by different laboratories using diverse techniques, in order to increase sequencing depth and limit assay-specific biases. Blood TCR repertoires of about 5 healthy adults were deeply sequenced to estimate repertoire size and the extent of clonotype sharing between individuals. For each donor, CD4 naive and CD4 memory were each run on three plates, CD8 naive on two plates, and CD8 memory on one plate. Each donor's leukapheresis produced roughly between roughly 0.85 and 9.5 billion PBMCs. Results and caveats for the whole study, not just this receptor: Only blood was sampled, and tissue TCR repertoires likely differ from those in blood. Because the study included only a small number of donors, the genetic and exposure-history diversity represented was limited. Estimated clonotype richness was generally larger for naive than for memory subsets. Even with the large sequencing depth, rarefaction of the sorted-subset datasets indicated that sequencing was incomplete. Compared with non-shared clonotypes, clonotypes shared by all four sorted-subset donors had higher generation probabilities. Across a few donors, around 5.4% of naive CD4, approximately 3.6% of naive CD8, around 2.5% of memory CD4, and roughly 0.4% of memory CD8 clonotypes were shared. Pairwise subsampling led to the expectation that sequencing depth would affect the degree of clonotype sharing among donors.

Using the deep immunoSEQ assay, TCR CDR3 regions were amplified from genomic DNA by multiplex PCR. Extracted genomic DNA from each cell subset was spread evenly across all wells of several immunoSEQ 96-well plates, with each plate serving as a replicate. For sorted subsets, about 200 ng genomic DNA, equal to about 30,000 T cell genomes, was loaded into each replicate PCR. The purified libraries were quantified using a Qubit 3.0 fluorometer, sized with a Bioanalyzer 2100, and then quantified again using the KAPA Library Quantification kit. A separate single-read 150-cycle Illumina NextSeq 550 flow cell was used to sequence each immunoSEQ 96-well plate. Under the source paper's analysis protocol: Because only junctional sequences without quality scores were contained in the immunoSEQ output, filtering matching that applied to full-length reads could not be performed. To assign V/J genes and CDR3, sequences were annotated against IMGT germline references using PyIR, a Python wrapper for IgBLAST v1.9. Reads were removed for weak V/J assignments (E-value above 1e-6), missing CDR3, stop codons, out-of-frame junctions, or ambiguous translated residues. V3J clonotypes were defined as sequences sharing an identical inferred V gene, J gene, and CDR3 amino acid sequence. To compute the percentage overlap between repertoires, the number of shared unique clonotypes was divided by the size of the smaller repertoire. RTK rarefaction, the Chao1 estimator, and Recon v2.1 estimates of unobserved clonotypes were used to assess repertoire richness. Generation probabilities for all TCRbeta clonotypes obtained by the gDNA method from four donors were computed using OLGA. TCRdb provides this immuneACCESS table in a form limited to in-frame rearrangements. Some clones are lacking; in checked studies, under half of them reflect an unresolved V gene, and why the rest are absent is not known. V and J calls plus clone size are reproduced from that table; the DNA served to infer D and trimming. Recorded for this sample are 170,000 or so clones; approximately 70% of them occurred a single time. The top ten constitute 8.5% to 12% of the sample.

Healthy HIV-negative adults with no recently reported acute infections or vaccinations were included as donors. Every donor was a Caucasian adult residing in Nashville, Tennessee, USA. CD4+ T cells were enriched by magnetic negative selection; naive cells were then positively selected on CD45RA, and the negative fraction formed the memory subset. Blood was obtained by leukapheresis, after which PBMCs were separated by Ficoll-Histopaque density gradient centrifugation and cryopreserved in liquid nitrogen vapor phase. Purity and quantity of every magnetically sorted T cell population were checked by analytical flow cytometry. Each sorted fraction had its genomic DNA isolated and then quantified by UV absorbance on a Nanodrop 2000c. The CDR3 holds 15 amino acids from the cysteine to the phenylalanine. Of all the DNA, just the CDR3 is kept, 45 bases in frame from base 1. Per the germline V gene, WSHSY is the CDR1 and SAAADI is the CDR2. The trim is 6 bases for V and 4 bases for J, with a gap of 16 bases between the germline ends.

Recombination connected TRBV10-2 to TRBJ2-1; no D gene is confidently identified. The TCR comes from a man aged 25 to 40 in good health. The sample consisted of memory CD4+ T cells sorted from blood. The cell subset or site label on this specimen signifies: CD45RA-negative fraction. The sequenced DNA: TGCGCCAGCAGCGGCGAACACAATTCTTACAATGAGCAGTTCTTC. Its translation is CASSGEHNSYNEQFF.